This TCR beta chain was obtained from a study of cytomegalovirus exposure and HLA in healthy donors. The V segment lost 1 base and the J segment 5 bases; nucleotides outside the gene matches: 9. Germline lookup yields CDR1 SGHTA and CDR2 FQGNSA. This CDR3 has 16 amino acids. Regarding this clone: The antigen remains unidentified.

Study-wide results and limits: Investigators reported fewer than 200 TCR beta chains as tied to cytomegalovirus.

Sequenced by immunoSEQ multiplex PCR; TCRdb stores in-frame clones only, minus some. The table includes about 58,000 clones, around nine tenths detected once. The clonotype comes from a man aged 18 to 30 in good health and CMV-seronegative. The chain uses TRBV7-2 and TRBJ2-7; TRBD2 agrees at 9 bases. Sequencing used PBMCs. CDR3 DNA: TGTGCCAGCAGCTTAGGGAGGATAGCGGGAGTGGACGAGCAGTACTTC. Translation gives CASSLGRIAGVDEQYF.